This T cell receptor beta chain was sequenced during a study of blood T cells in healthy people across ages. The authors ran a second PCR of about 6 to 11 cycles using a sample-barcoded 5' primer and a J-beta primer mix. MiXCR was run by TCRdb on the 5' RACE reads, yielding one entry per CDR3 protein. This table holds around 750,000 distinct CDR3 sequences, about 55% found once. Isolated per sample were at least 6 million PBMCs. This CDR3 comprises 17 residues. The V gene's germline CDR1 is SGHAT and CDR2 FQNNGV. The rearrangement uses TRBV11-2 and TRBJ2-5, with 12 positions matching TRBD1. The closer fit of TRBJ2-7 to the DNA end suggests the J call may be wrong. The sample was blood. This receptor was identified in a man older than 75 in good health. The CDR3 here is CASSFRDRGRFSYEQYF. The CDR3, as DNA: TGTGCCAGCAGCTTCCGGGACAGGGGGCGTTTTTCCTACGAGCAGTACTTC.